This TCR beta chain was retrieved from a study of human CD8 memory T cell subsets. The CDR3 runs 16 residues. Per germline, CDR1 LNHDA and CDR2 SQIVND (reference sequence). Production of TCR beta libraries used UMI-labeled 5' RACE as the method. Using the 5' RACE reads, TCRdb records one entry per CDR3 protein without DNA. The sample includes more than 10,000 distinct CDR3 sequences. Healthy donor buffy coats were the source of the PBMC. Sample: CD8+ stem-like memory T cells (TSCM and TCM) sorted from PBMCs. Indicated subset: stem-like memory CD8 T cells (TSTEM), CCR7+ PD-1- TIGIT-. This TCR came from a human donor in good health. This rearrangement joins TRBV19 to TRBJ1-1; TCRdb's D call of TRBD1 is untestable without DNA. The CDR3 sequence is CASSIVWDRMNTEAFF.